The 6 T cell receptor beta chains in this list originate from one sample, sequenced in a study of blood T cells in healthy people across ages. Primers used in a second PCR of roughly 7 to 12 cycles were a sample-barcoded 5' primer and a J-beta primer mix. TCRdb reanalysed the 5' RACE reads using MiXCR and keeps one entry per CDR3 protein. Among hundreds of thousands of distinct CDR3 sequences listed, about 56% were seen once. Sequencing input: blood. These receptors were obtained from a man aged 35 to 55 in good health.

This clonotype came up a few times. This chain links TRBV7-3 with TRBJ2-1, with TRBD1 identical over 7 bases. V lost 4 bases to trimming and J lost 8 bases; unmatched junction nucleotides: 2. The CDR3 loop spans 12 amino acids. Germline CDR1 SGHTA, CDR2 FQGTGA. The CDR3 DNA sequence: TGTGCCAGCAGCTCACAGGGGCATGAGCAGTTCTTC. It codes for CASSSQGHEQFF.

The chain employs TRBV7-2 and TRBJ2-5; D is possibly TRBD1 (6 bases). V was clipped by 4 bases and J by 2 bases, with 14 bases between them. Germline lookup yields CDR1 SGHTA and CDR2 FQGNSA. This CDR3 has 15 amino acids. In DNA form, the CDR3 reads TGTGCCAGCAGCTCAGCTCTGGACAGACAAGAGACCCAGTACTTC. The encoded protein is CASSSALDRQETQYF.

The V and J genes are TRBV7-2 and TRBJ2-1; perhaps D is TRBD1 or TRBD2 (5 bases each). Per the germline V gene, CDR1 is SGHTA and CDR2 is FQGNSA. The CDR3 spans 16 residues. The germline V and J ends were trimmed by 1 base and 1 base, with 11 bases remaining between them. This chain's CDR3 is CASSLVPGTSYNEQFF. CDR3 DNA sequence: TGTGCCAGCAGCTTAGTGCCCGGGACGTCCTACAATGAGCAGTTCTTC.

This clonotype was detected a few times. The V call is TRBV10-3, the J call TRBJ1-1; the D gene is possibly TRBD1 (6 bases). The germline CDR1 and CDR2 sequences are ENHRY and SYGVKD. This CDR3 region has 13 residues. Trimming took 7 bases from V and 4 from J, leaving 13 bases between them. CDR3 residues: CAIMGASGTEAFF. CDR3 DNA: TGTGCCATCATGGGGGCCAGCGGCACTGAAGCTTTCTTT.

The CDR3 sequence: CASSFVRSEKLFF. The CDR3 nucleotides are TGTGCCAGCAGCTTCGTTCGGAGTGAAAAACTGTTTTTT. This chain joins TRBV5-6 and TRBJ1-4; the D is unclear. Germline CDR1 is SGHDT and CDR2 is YYEEEE. This CDR3 comprises 13 residues. Trimming took 2 bases from V and 7 from J, leaving 9 bases between them.

This chain joins TRBV7-9 and TRBJ2-7, with no clear D. Gene TRBJ2-5 matches the end of the DNA better, so the J call may be wrong. CDR1 is SEHNR, CDR2 FQNEAQ, per germline (reference sequence). There are 13 residues in the CDR3. CDR3 region: CASSDPRKETQYF. The CDR3 DNA sequence: TGTGCCAGCAGCGACCCTAGAAAAGAGACCCAGTACTTC.